A single sample is the source of the 24 T cell receptor beta chains below, sequenced in a study of PD-1 blockade in classical Hodgkin lymphoma. The time point was: cycle 4 day 1 (C4D1), after around six weeks of nivolumab. Each patient's relapse followed autologous stem cell transplantation, and brentuximab vedotin exposure varied. Purification of CD4+ T cells from thawed PBMCs was achieved by magnetic negative selection. The repertoire was sequenced with immunoSEQ multiplex PCR; TCRdb's copy has only in-frame clones and lacks some. The top ten clones hold less than 0.5% of a sample with 25,000 to 30,000 clones, roughly nine tenths of them seen once. Sample: CD4+ T cells from blood, taken before the fourth cycle of nivolumab. These TCRs come from a human donor with classical Hodgkin lymphoma.

The rearrangement uses TRBV5-6 and TRBJ2-5, with D uncertain. Germline V gives CDR1 SGHDT, CDR2 YYEEEE. V dropped 3 bases and J dropped 4 bases, with 4 bases sitting between them. The CDR3 is 11 residues long. CDR3 loop: CASSSRETQYF. CDR3 DNA: TGTGCCAGCAGCTCACGAGAGACCCAGTACTTC.

This clone was seen more than once but under ten times. This rearrangement joins TRBV29-1 to TRBJ2-7, with 12 bases fitting TRBD2. V lost 4 bases to trimming and J lost 3 bases; unmatched junction nucleotides: 4. The CDR3 runs to 14 residues. CDR1 SQVTM and CDR2 ANQGSEA come from the germline V gene. The CDR3 is CSVAGLAGNYEQYF. The DNA for the CDR3 is TGCAGCGTTGCTGGACTAGCGGGGAACTACGAGCAGTACTTC.

DNA of the CDR3: TGTGCCAGCAGCCCTCAGGGACCAGGAAACACCATATATTTT. Protein sequence: CASSPQGPGNTIYF. V usage is TRBV7-2 and J usage is TRBJ1-3; tentative D call: TRBD1 (5 bases). The CDR3 extends over 14 amino acids. The V gene lost 5 bases and the J gene lost 4 bases, with 12 bases spanning the gap. Germline CDR1 reads SGHTA; CDR2 reads FQGNSA.

This chain uses TRBV5-1 with TRBJ2-3; 10 bases match TRBD2. In germline, CDR1 is SGHRS, CDR2 YFSETQ. This CDR3 contains 13 residues. Losses at the gene ends were 8 bases for V and 6 bases for J; bases not matched to a gene: 6. This CDR3 is CASTLAGRDTQYF. CDR3 coding DNA: TGCGCCAGTACACTAGCGGGGAGGGATACGCAGTATTTT.

The chain joins TRBV7-6 to TRBJ2-7, with 7 bases that match TRBD2. V trimming: 0 bases; J trimming: 0 bases; junction bases outside the gene matches: 5. Germline values: CDR1 SGHVS, CDR2 FNYEAQ. The CDR3 totals 16 residues. The CDR3, as DNA: TGTGCCAGCAGCTTAGCGCCGGGGGGACTCTCCTACGAGCAGTACTTC. Amino acids: CASSLAPGGLSYEQYF.

Concerning this clone: A junction boundary mismatches the germline segment, possibly from a read error. The chain couples TRBV11-2 to TRBJ2-2; TRBD2 aligns across 8 bases. Per the germline V gene, CDR1 is SGHAT and CDR2 is FQNNGV. This CDR3 has 15 amino acids. For the CDR3, the DNA is TGTGCCAGCACCTTAGCGGGATGGGGCACCGGGGAGCTGTTTTTT. This gives the protein CASTLAGWGTGELFF.

The chain has TRBV6-5 and TRBJ2-2; no definite D call. Germline-derived CDR1 and CDR2 are MNHEY and SVGAGI. This CDR3 has 15 amino acids. V was clipped by 8 bases and J by 6 bases, with 19 bases between them. The DNA for the CDR3 is TGTGCCAGCCGATCAACCTCGGGTGGTGCCGGGGAGCTGTTTTTT. Translating it yields CASRSTSGGAGELFF.

The gene calls are TRBV6-5 and TRBJ1-6; D unclear. The CDR3 has 13 residues. Between the trimmed V and J ends, which lost 0 bases and 7 bases, there was a span of 4 bases. Germline loops: CDR1 MNHEY, CDR2 SVGAGI. The CDR3 region has the DNA TGTGCCAGCAGTTACTCGGGCAATTCACCCCTCCACTTT. Protein sequence: CASSYSGNSPLHF.

The chain couples TRBV6-6 to TRBJ2-1, with a weak D call TRBD2 (5 bases). Between the trimmed V and J ends, which lost 2 bases and 6 bases, there was a span of 14 bases. The CDR3 consists of 15 residues. The germline V gene has CDR1 MNHNY and CDR2 SVGAGI (reference sequence). The CDR3, as DNA: TGTGCCAGCAGTTACGTCAGCGGACCCACCAATGAGCAGTTCTTC. Translating it yields CASSYVSGPTNEQFF.

V usage is TRBV2 and J usage is TRBJ2-1; either TRBD1 or TRBD2 may fit D (5 bases each). The length of the CDR3 is 13 residues. The V gene lost 4 bases and the J gene lost 5 bases, with 9 bases spanning the gap. Germline V CDR1 and CDR2: SNHLY, FYNNEI. CDR3 loop: CASSARDDNEQFF. The DNA for the CDR3 is TGTGCCAGCAGTGCCCGGGACGACAATGAGCAGTTCTTC. Supplemented by reference TRBV2 and TRBJ2-1, the full variable domain reads EPEVTQTPSHQVTQMGQEVILRCVPISNHLYFYWYRQILGQKVEFLVSFYNNEISEKSEIFDDQFSVERPDGSNFTLKIRSTKLEDSAMYFCASSARDDNEQFFGPGTRLTVL.

The gene calls are TRBV6-5 and TRBJ1-3; D is unresolved. Germline V gives CDR1 MNHEY, CDR2 SVGAGI. The CDR3 contains 14 residues. Trimming pared 2 bases from V and 2 bases from J, leaving 7 bases between. The DNA of the CDR3 is TGTGCCAGCAGTTACACCGGGGCTGGAAACACCATATATTTT. This gives the protein CASSYTGAGNTIYF.

The chain combines TRBV25-1 with TRBJ1-4, with D unresolved. Germline values: CDR1 MGHDK, CDR2 SYGVNS. This CDR3 comprises 16 residues. V lost 2 bases and J lost 4, with 14 bases in between. The CDR3 DNA reads TGTGCCAGCAGTGAAAGTATCGGCGGAGATAATGAAAAACTGTTTTTT. Translating gives CASSESIGGDNEKLFF.

This rearrangement joins TRBV20-1 to TRBJ2-7, with no clear D. CDR3 size: 10 residues. Germline CDR1 reads DFQATT; CDR2 reads SNEGSKA (reference sequence). Deletions cut 2 bases from V and 4 bases from J, with 3 bases between. CDR3 in amino acids: CSARLYEQYF. In DNA, the CDR3 is TGCAGTGCTAGATTGTACGAGCAGTACTTC.

The CDR3 region has the DNA TGTGCCAGCAGCTTTAGGACAGGGGAAAGACAAGAGACCCAGTACTTC. This encodes CASSFRTGERQETQYF. The J gene is TRBJ2-5, the V gene TRBV7-8, with 9 bases that match TRBD1. Germline V CDR1 and CDR2: SGHVS, FQNEAQ. V lost 3 bases, J lost 2 bases, and 7 bases stayed unmatched. This CDR3 contains 16 residues.

The chain is built from TRBV6-1 and TRBJ2-3; TRBD2 agrees at 11 bases. Germline trimming cut 2 bases from V and 5 bases from J; bases unmatched to any gene: 6. Germline V gene lookup returns CDR1 MNHNS and CDR2 SASEGT. CDR3 size: 16 residues. Here the CDR3 reads CASSELAGGQLDTQYF. The CDR3 nucleotides read TGTGCCAGCAGTGAATTAGCGGGGGGGCAATTAGATACGCAGTATTTT.

This clone was detected only once. The gene calls are TRBV28 and TRBJ2-7, with 10 bases identical to TRBD2. This CDR3 has 18 residues. From germline, CDR1 is MDHEN and CDR2 SYDVKM. V was pared by 4 bases and J by 2 bases, with 14 bases of the junction left unmatched. CDR3 nucleotide sequence: TGTGCCAGCAGTTCTCCTCAGAAGGGGACTAGCGTTCCCTACGAGCAGTACTTC. Translation: CASSSPQKGTSVPYEQYF. Variable domain in full (rest from reference TRBV28 and TRBJ2-7): DVKVTQSSRYLVKRTGEKVFLECVQDMDHENMFWYRQDPGLGLRLIYFSYDVKMKEKGDIPEGYSVSREKKERFSLILESASTNQTSMYLCASSSPQKGTSVPYEQYFGPGTRLTVT.

V and J are TRBV28 and TRBJ2-5; D is perhaps TRBD1 or TRBD2 (5 bases each). V lost 4 bases, J lost 7 bases, and 16 bases lay in between. Germline values: CDR1 MDHEN, CDR2 SYDVKM. The CDR3 extends over 14 amino acids. CDR3 region: CASSSFRDGGTQYF. CDR3 nucleotides: TGTGCCAGCAGTTCTTTCCGGGATGGGGGGACCCAGTACTTC.

In this sample, this clone turned up a few times. The chain joins TRBV19 to TRBJ1-2; D is perhaps TRBD1 (5 bases). Trimming took 7 bases from V and 8 from J, leaving 20 bases between them. Looked up from germline, CDR1 is LNHDA and CDR2 is SQIVND (reference sequence). This CDR3 has 14 amino acids. This chain's CDR3 is CASIEGRGDEGYTF. As DNA, the CDR3 is TGTGCCAGTATTGAAGGACGGGGCGATGAAGGCTACACCTTC.

The CDR3 DNA follows: TGTGCCTGGAGTACGAGACAGGGAAATTCACCCCTCCACTTT. Its protein is CAWSTRQGNSPLHF. The chain employs TRBV30 and TRBJ1-6, with 7 nucleotides matching TRBD1. Germline-derived CDR1 and CDR2 are GTSNPN and SVGIG (reference sequence). The CDR3 consists of 14 residues. Trimming removed 2 bases from V and 7 bases from J; junction bases left unmatched: 5.

V gene TRBV28 combines with J gene TRBJ2-3; 8 nucleotides align to TRBD2. The trim removed 3 bases at V and 7 bases at J, leaving 6 bases unmatched. CDR1 and CDR2 from the germline V gene are MDHEN and SYDVKM. This CDR3 spans 14 amino acids. CDR3 DNA: TGTGCCAGCAGTTTCGCCGGGACTAGATATACGCAGTATTTT. It codes for CASSFAGTRYTQYF.

This clone was counted a single time. The chain carries TRBV11-2 and TRBJ2-3; D not resolved. V lost 2 bases and J lost 0, with 21 bases in between. The CDR3 has 19 amino acids. The germline gives CDR1 SGHAT, CDR2 FQNNGV. CDR3 sequence (DNA): TGTGCCAGCAGCTTATTGCGCTCAATCGGCGGTCCTAGCACAGATACGCAGTATTTT. Protein: CASSLLRSIGGPSTDTQYF.

The J gene is TRBJ2-7, the V gene TRBV5-4, with 7 bases that match TRBD1. V lost 5 bases, J lost 2 bases, and 10 bases stayed unmatched. The CDR3 sequence is 15 residues long. Germline-derived CDR1 and CDR2 are SGHNT and YYREEE (reference sequence). CDR3 loop: CASSSTGIGTYEQYF. The CDR3 region has the DNA TGTGCCAGCAGTTCGACAGGGATTGGGACCTACGAGCAGTACTTC.

The V and J genes are TRBV18 and TRBJ1-3; 9 bases line up with TRBD1. Germline CDR1 is KGHSH and CDR2 is LQKENI. There are 17 residues in the CDR3. The ends lost 4 bases at V and 4 bases at J; junction bases unmatched: 11. The CDR3 DNA sequence: TGTGCCAGCTCACGCAATCCCGGGACAGGGTCAGGAAACACCATATATTTT. Residues: CASSRNPGTGSGNTIYF.

This sequence joins TRBV10-2 and TRBJ2-2; TRBD1 might be the D (5 bases). CDR1 is WSHSY and CDR2 is SAAADI in the germline V gene. Trimming took 4 bases from V and 5 from J, leaving 8 bases between them. The CDR3 runs to 13 residues. CDR3 sequence reads: CASSGQGTGELFF. CDR3 DNA: TGCGCCAGCAGTGGTCAGGGAACCGGGGAGCTGTTTTTT.